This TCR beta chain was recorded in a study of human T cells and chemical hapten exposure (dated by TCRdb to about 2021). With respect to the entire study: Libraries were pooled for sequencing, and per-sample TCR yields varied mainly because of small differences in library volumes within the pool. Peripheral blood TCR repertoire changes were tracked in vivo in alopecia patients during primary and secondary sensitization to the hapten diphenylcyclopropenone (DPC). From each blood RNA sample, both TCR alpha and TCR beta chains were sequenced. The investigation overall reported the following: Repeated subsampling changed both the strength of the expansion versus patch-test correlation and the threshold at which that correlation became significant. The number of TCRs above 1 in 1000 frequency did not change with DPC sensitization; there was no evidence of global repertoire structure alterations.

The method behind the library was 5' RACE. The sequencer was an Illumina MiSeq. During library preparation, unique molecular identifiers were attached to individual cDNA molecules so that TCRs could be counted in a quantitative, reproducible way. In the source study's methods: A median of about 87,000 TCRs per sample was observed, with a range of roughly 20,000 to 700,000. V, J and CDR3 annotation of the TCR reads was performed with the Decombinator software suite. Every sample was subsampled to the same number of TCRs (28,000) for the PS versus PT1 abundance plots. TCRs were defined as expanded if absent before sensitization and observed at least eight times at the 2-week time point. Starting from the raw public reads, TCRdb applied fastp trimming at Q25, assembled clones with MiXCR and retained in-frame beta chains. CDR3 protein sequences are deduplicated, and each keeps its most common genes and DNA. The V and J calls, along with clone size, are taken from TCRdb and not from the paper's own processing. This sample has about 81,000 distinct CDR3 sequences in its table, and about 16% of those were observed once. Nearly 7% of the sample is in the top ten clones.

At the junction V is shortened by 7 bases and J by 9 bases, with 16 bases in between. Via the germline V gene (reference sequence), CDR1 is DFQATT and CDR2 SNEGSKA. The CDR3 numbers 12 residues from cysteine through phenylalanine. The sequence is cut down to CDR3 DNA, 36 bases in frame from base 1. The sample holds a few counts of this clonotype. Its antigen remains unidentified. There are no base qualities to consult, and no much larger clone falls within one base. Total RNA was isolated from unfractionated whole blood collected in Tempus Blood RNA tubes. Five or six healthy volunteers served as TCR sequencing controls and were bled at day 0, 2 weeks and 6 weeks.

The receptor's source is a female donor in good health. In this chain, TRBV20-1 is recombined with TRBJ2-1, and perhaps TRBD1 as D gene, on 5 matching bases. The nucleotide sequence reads TGCAGTGTGGAACAGGCAGGTGGTGAGCAGTTCTTC. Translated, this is CSVEQAGGEQFF.